Below are 22 T cell receptor beta chains sequenced from a single sample in a study of blood T cell repertoires in COVID-19. Assay used: immunoSEQ multiplex PCR; TCRdb lists only in-frame clones, some missing. The sample lists about 420,000 clones, approximately 90% seen once, with roughly 0.76% in the top ten. The sample taken for sequencing was peripheral blood. Receptor source: a young man with COVID-19, enrolled during active disease.

This clone was seen just once. CDR3 residues: CAISVDGVNIQYF. DNA for the CDR3: TGTGCCATCAGTGTGGACGGGGTAAACATTCAGTACTTC. The chain is built from TRBV10-3 and TRBJ2-4, with D perhaps TRBD2 (5 bases). Germline V gene sequence: CDR1 ENHRY, CDR2 SYGVKD. This CDR3 has 13 amino acids. The V end was cut by 4 bases, the J end by 6 bases, with 10 bases between.

This clone came up once. The chain employs TRBV18 and TRBJ2-1; unclear D gene. CDR3 length equals 13 residues. Trimming left V 6 bases short and J 2 bases short, with 8 bases between. CDR1 KGHSH and CDR2 LQKENI come from the germline V gene. The CDR3 coding sequence is TGTGCCAGCTCCGAGGTGGCCTACAATGAGCAGTTCTTC. Translated, it gives CASSEVAYNEQFF.

This chain uses TRBV3-1 (or the pseudogene TRBV3-2) with TRBJ2-3; tentative D call: TRBD2 (7 bases). Per the germline V gene, CDR1 is LGHDT and CDR2 is YNNKEL (reference sequence). The CDR3 consists of 16 residues. V lost 1 base to trimming and J lost 3 bases, with 14 bases between them. The CDR3 DNA is TGTGCCAGCAGCCAAGGATACGGGGGGCCGACAGATACGCAGTATTTT. As protein: CASSQGYGGPTDTQYF.

The chain joins TRBV6-5 to TRBJ1-5, with unresolved D. Germline V gene sequence: CDR1 MNHEY, CDR2 SVGAGI. This CDR3 contains 15 residues. The V and J ends lost 0 bases and 4 bases respectively, with 10 bases between them. DNA for the CDR3: TGTGCCAGCAGTTACTCAGGGAGTAAGAATCAGCCCCAGCATTTT. It specifies CASSYSGSKNQPQHF.

The rearrangement links TRBV12-5 to TRBJ2-3; D remains unclear. This CDR3 comprises 12 residues. V dropped 4 bases and J dropped 3 bases, with 5 bases sitting between them. Germline assignment: CDR1 LGHNT and CDR2 FRNRAP. CDR3 DNA sequence: TGTGCTAGTGGTTCCCAGACAGATACGCAGTATTTT. It encodes CASGSQTDTQYF.

CDR3 amino acids: CASSVGAANEQFF. Written as DNA, the CDR3 is TGTGCCAGCAGCGTAGGCGCGGCTAATGAGCAGTTCTTC. V gene TRBV9 combines with J gene TRBJ2-1; no reliable D call. This CDR3 comprises 13 residues. Germline V gene data show CDR1 as SGDLS and CDR2 as YYNGEE. V gave up 0 bases and J gave up 7 bases, with 8 bases separating them.

This rearrangement joins TRBV19 to TRBJ2-3, with D hard to call. V shed 6 bases and J shed 0 bases, with 10 bases lying between them. This CDR3 comprises 14 residues. In germline, CDR1 is LNHDA, CDR2 SQIVND (reference sequence). Here the CDR3 reads CASRATFSTDTQYF. CDR3 nucleotides: TGTGCCAGTAGAGCCACGTTTAGCACAGATACGCAGTATTTT.

The V and J genes are TRBV3-1 (or the pseudogene TRBV3-2) and TRBJ2-3; D is possibly TRBD1 (6 bases). This CDR3 spans 16 amino acids. V was trimmed by 4 bases and J by 3 bases, leaving 17 bases between them. Germline V gene data show CDR1 as LGHDT and CDR2 as YNNKEL (reference sequence). The CDR3 DNA follows: TGTGCCAGCAGCCCCGGGACAAATTTGTATACAGATACGCAGTATTTT. It encodes CASSPGTNLYTDTQYF.

The rearrangement links TRBV2 to TRBJ1-1; D might be TRBD1 (6 bases). The V gene's germline CDR1 is SNHLY and CDR2 FYNNEI. The CDR3 is made up of 12 amino acids. The V gene lost 9 bases and the J gene lost 1 base, with 9 bases spanning the gap. The CDR3 nucleotides read TGTGCCAGGGCGGACAGGAACACTGAAGCTTTCTTT. Protein: CARADRNTEAFF.

The chain recombines TRBV21-1 with TRBJ1-5; the D segment call TRBD1 is taken from the table without a DNA check. TRBV21-1 is a pseudogene locus. The CDR3 contains 15 residues. The CDR3 DNA sequence: TGTGCCAGCAGCAAAGGCCCAGGGTGCAATCAGCCCCAGCATTTT. Its protein is CASSKGPGCNQPQHF.

CDR3 in amino acids: CASSLYMNTEAFF. The CDR3 DNA is TGTGCCAGCAGCCTCTATATGAACACTGAAGCTTTCTTT. This rearrangement joins TRBV14 to TRBJ1-1; D is ambiguous. CDR1 is SGHDN and CDR2 is FVKESK in the germline V gene. CDR3 length equals 13 residues. V was pared by 4 bases and J by 0 bases, with 6 bases between.

This chain connects TRBV27 to TRBJ1-2, with D tentatively TRBD1 (6 bases). V gave up 7 bases and J gave up 1 base, with 13 bases separating them. Germline CDR1 and CDR2: MNHEY and SMNVEV (reference sequence). The CDR3 consists of 14 residues. The CDR3 DNA sequence: TGTGCCAGCAAACTAACAGGGATTAACTATGGCTACACCTTC. Its protein is CASKLTGINYGYTF.

The chain recombines TRBV29-1 with TRBJ1-1; TRBD1 might be the D (5 bases). V lost 2 bases, J lost 4 bases, and 11 bases lay in between. CDR1 is SQVTM, CDR2 ANQGSEA, per germline. The CDR3 spans 13 residues. The CDR3 DNA follows: TGCAGCGTTGAAAGTAGCCAGGGCACTGAAGCTTTCTTT. Its protein is CSVESSQGTEAFF.

This chain links TRBV2 with TRBJ2-7, with 7 bases identical to TRBD2. This CDR3 has 14 amino acids. From germline, CDR1 is SNHLY and CDR2 FYNNEI. V shed 7 bases, J shed 3 bases, and the junction held 9 bases outside the gene matches. The CDR3 reads CASTLGEGNYEQYF. In DNA, the CDR3 is TGTGCCAGCACCTTGGGGGAGGGTAACTACGAGCAGTACTTC.

The CDR3: CASSIDLRENSPLHF. The CDR3 coding sequence is TGTGCCAGTAGTATAGACCTTCGGGAGAATTCACCCCTCCACTTT. This chain links TRBV19 with TRBJ1-6, with D unresolved. V lost 0 bases, J lost 7 bases, and 10 bases lay in between. From germline, CDR1 is LNHDA and CDR2 SQIVND (reference sequence). The CDR3 runs 15 residues.

The chain uses TRBV3-1 (or the pseudogene TRBV3-2) and TRBJ1-6; perhaps TRBD1 as D (5 bases). The V and J ends lost 0 bases and 6 bases respectively, with 9 bases between them. Germline-derived CDR1 and CDR2 are LGHDT and YNNKEL (reference sequence). There are 15 residues in the CDR3. CDR3: CASSQDWDSNSPLHF. CDR3 DNA sequence: TGTGCCAGCAGCCAAGATTGGGACTCTAATTCACCCCTCCACTTT.

The CDR3 bases are TGTGCCATCATGGGGTCCGGGACTCAACCCCACGAGCAGTACTTC. Residues: CAIMGSGTQPHEQYF. This chain uses TRBV10-3 with TRBJ2-7; D is possibly TRBD2 (6 bases). V was cut by 7 bases and J by 5 bases, with 21 bases left in between. The germline gives CDR1 ENHRY, CDR2 SYGVKD. The CDR3 length is 15 residues.

The chain uses TRBV5-1 and TRBJ2-2; a weak D match, TRBD1 (6 bases). Germline CDR1 SGHRS, CDR2 YFSETQ. Trimming removed 2 bases at V and 5 bases at J, with 13 bases between. The CDR3 is 15 amino acids. CDR3 region: CASSFPGVETGELFF. CDR3 sequence (DNA): TGCGCCAGCAGCTTTCCAGGGGTTGAAACCGGGGAGCTGTTTTTT.

The genes are TRBV5-8 and TRBJ2-7; possible D gene TRBD2, 7 bases. The germline CDR1 and CDR2 sequences are SGHTS and YDEGEE. This CDR3 has 16 amino acids. Deletions cut 4 bases from V and 1 base from J, with 18 bases between. Written as DNA, the CDR3 is TGTGCCAGCAGCCAGGGGCCTCTAGCGGTTTCCTACGAGCAGTACTTC. Translating it yields CASSQGPLAVSYEQYF.

The chain links TRBV2 to TRBJ2-5; 9 bases fit TRBD1. The CDR3 totals 16 residues. J lost 5 bases, V lost 2 bases, and 9 bases had no gene match. The germline CDR1 and CDR2 sequences are SNHLY and FYNNEI. The CDR3 DNA is TGTGCCAGCAGTGAACCGGGACAGGGCTTGCGGGAGACCCAGTACTTC. Amino acid sequence: CASSEPGQGLRETQYF.

This clone came up a few times. CDR3 sequence: CASSIGVGGLAGANTGELFF. The CDR3 DNA reads TGTGCCAGTAGTATTGGGGTTGGTGGACTAGCGGGGGCGAACACCGGGGAGCTGTTTTTT. This chain connects TRBV19 to TRBJ2-2; 13 nucleotides align to TRBD2. The CDR3 consists of 20 residues. The V gene end was trimmed by 3 bases and the J gene end by 0 bases; junction bases not matched to a gene: 10. Germline CDR1 LNHDA, CDR2 SQIVND (reference sequence).

This chain connects TRBV15 to TRBJ1-1; D remains ambiguous. This CDR3 contains 14 residues. V gave up 3 bases and J gave up 1 base, with 9 bases separating them. Per the germline V gene, CDR1 is LNHNV and CDR2 is YYDKDF (reference sequence). The CDR3 coding sequence is TGTGCCACCAGCAGGCGGTTCGCGAACACTGAAGCTTTCTTT. As protein: CATSRRFANTEAFF.